The TCR beta chain under discussion was sequenced for a study of post-analysis software for immune sequencing data. Overall study: Relapsing-remitting, secondary progressive and progressive-relapsing courses of multiple sclerosis were included. The study, taken as a whole, reports: The authors found that F measure strongly co-clustered same-batch samples. Several TRBV segments occurring more often in patients than controls included TRBV5-6, TRBV5-1 and TRBV20-1. Multiple sclerosis patients had significantly lower normalized Chao1 diversity than controls.

cDNA libraries of TCR beta carried unique molecular identifiers. TCRdb re-analysed the PCR reads in MiXCR, keeping a single row per CDR3 protein. The data contain approximately 440,000 distinct CDR3 sequences, around 40% of them singletons. Per germline, CDR1 DFQATT and CDR2 SNEGSKA (reference sequence). CDR3 size: 15 residues. V lost 0 bases to trimming and J lost 4 bases; unmatched junction nucleotides: 3. This clonotype was found a few times. Its specificity is not known. Source material: blood. This receptor was taken from a girl aged 10 to 17 with multiple sclerosis. The rearrangement joins TRBV20-1 to TRBJ2-1; TRBD2 matches at 10 bases. CDR3 amino acids: CSARDPTSGYNEQFF. For the CDR3, the DNA is TGCAGTGCTAGAGATCCGACTAGCGGGTACAATGAGCAGTTCTTC.